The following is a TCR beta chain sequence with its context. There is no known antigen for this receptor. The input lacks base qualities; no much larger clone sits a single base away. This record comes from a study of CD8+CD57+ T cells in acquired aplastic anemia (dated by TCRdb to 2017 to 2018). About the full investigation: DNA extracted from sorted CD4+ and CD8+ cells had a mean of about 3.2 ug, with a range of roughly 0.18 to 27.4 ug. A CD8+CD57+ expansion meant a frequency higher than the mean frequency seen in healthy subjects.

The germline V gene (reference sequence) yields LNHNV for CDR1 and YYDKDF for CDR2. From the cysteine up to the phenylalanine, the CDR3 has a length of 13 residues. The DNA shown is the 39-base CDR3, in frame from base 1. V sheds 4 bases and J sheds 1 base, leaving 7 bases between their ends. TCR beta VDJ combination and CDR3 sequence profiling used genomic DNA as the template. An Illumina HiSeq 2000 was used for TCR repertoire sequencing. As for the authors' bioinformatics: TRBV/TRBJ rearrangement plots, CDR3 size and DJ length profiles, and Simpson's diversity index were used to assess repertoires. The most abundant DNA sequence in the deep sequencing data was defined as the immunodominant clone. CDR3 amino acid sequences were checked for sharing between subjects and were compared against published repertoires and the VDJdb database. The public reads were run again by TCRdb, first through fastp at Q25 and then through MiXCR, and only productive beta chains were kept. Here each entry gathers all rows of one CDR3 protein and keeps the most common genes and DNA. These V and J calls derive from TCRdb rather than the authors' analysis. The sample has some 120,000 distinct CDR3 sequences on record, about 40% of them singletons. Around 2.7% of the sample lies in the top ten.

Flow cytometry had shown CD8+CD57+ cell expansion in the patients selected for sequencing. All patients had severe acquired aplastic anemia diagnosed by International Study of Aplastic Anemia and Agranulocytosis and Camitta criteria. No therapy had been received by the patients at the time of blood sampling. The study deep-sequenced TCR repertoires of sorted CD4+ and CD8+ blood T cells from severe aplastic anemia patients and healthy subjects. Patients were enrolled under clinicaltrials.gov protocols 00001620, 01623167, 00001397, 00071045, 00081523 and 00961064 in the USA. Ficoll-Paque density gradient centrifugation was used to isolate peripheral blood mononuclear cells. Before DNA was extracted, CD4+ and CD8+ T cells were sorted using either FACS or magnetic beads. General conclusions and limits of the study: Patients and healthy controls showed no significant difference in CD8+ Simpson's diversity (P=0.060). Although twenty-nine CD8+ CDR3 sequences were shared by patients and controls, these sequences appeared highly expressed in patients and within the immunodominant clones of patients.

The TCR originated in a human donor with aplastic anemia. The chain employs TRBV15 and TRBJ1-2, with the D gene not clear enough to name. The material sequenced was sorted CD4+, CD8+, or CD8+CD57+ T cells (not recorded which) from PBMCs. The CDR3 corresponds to CATSMGGNYGYTF. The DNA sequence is TGTGCCACCAGCATGGGCGGTAACTATGGCTACACCTTC.